The T cell receptor (beta chain) described here comes from a study of cytomegalovirus exposure and HLA in healthy donors. The CDR3 extends over 13 amino acids. Trimming stripped 7 bases from V and 3 bases from J, with 15 bases between. Germline assignment: CDR1 SQVTM and CDR2 ANQGSEA. Donors in the study were healthy people who gave bone marrow. Whole-study findings and limits: The study put some 160 TCR beta chains on its list as cytomegalovirus-associated. A later analysis linked a missense DCLRE1C variant to TCR beta V- and J-gene trimming. When analyzed later, the rates of TCR association showed variation by HLA locus, with DRB1 the most and HLA-C the fewest.

60 Vbeta and 13 Jbeta primers were used in PCR. Repertoires were generated with immunoSEQ multiplex PCR, while TCRdb's copy carries only in-frame clones and drops some. In the table there are 130,000 or so clones, 75% to 85% of which are singletons. This clone came up a few times. Its antigen is not identified. The genes are TRBV29-1 and TRBJ1-1; D not certain. Sequencing used PBMCs. The sequence was collected from a female donor in good health and CMV-seropositive. CDR3 nucleotides: TGCAGCGGAGAAACCCACGGTTACACTGAAGCTTTCTTT. It is translated as CSGETHGYTEAFF. Looking up the rest from reference TRBV29-1 and TRBJ1-1 gives the full variable domain: SAVISQKPSRDICQRGTSLTIQCQVDSQVTMMFWYRQQPGQSLTLIATANQGSEATYESGFVIDKFPISRPNLTFSTLTVSNMSPEDSSIYLCSGETHGYTEAFFGQGTRLTVV.